This T cell receptor (beta chain) was found in a study of blood T cells in healthy people across ages. About this clonotype itself: Its antigen is not known.

Regarding the study as a whole: A roughly linear age-dependent decrease characterized TCR beta diversity per million T cells.

The use of a sample-barcoded 5' primer and a J-beta primer mix characterized a second PCR of roughly 7 to 11 cycles. TCRdb analysed the 5' RACE reads with MiXCR anew, one entry per CDR3 protein. Counted here are roughly 500,000 distinct CDR3 sequences, about 26% occurring once; the ten biggest clones make up about 18%. This CDR3 contains 14 residues. Germline loops: CDR1 MNHEY, CDR2 SVGEGT. J was trimmed by 15 bases and V by 2 bases; bases with no gene match: 10. The sequenced sample consisted of blood. The chain combines TRBV6-2 or TRBV6-3 with TRBJ1-6; 7 nucleotides agree with TRBD1. The sequence came from a woman aged 70-85 years in good health. The CDR3 region is CASSYTPDRRFLHF. CDR3 nucleotide sequence: TGTGCCAGCAGTTACACCCCGGACAGGAGGTTCCTCCACTTT.